These 8 T cell receptor beta chains were sequenced from one sample in a study of cytomegalovirus exposure and HLA in healthy donors. Vbeta (60) and Jbeta (13) primers were used in the PCR. Produced via immunoSEQ multiplex PCR; TCRdb's table is partial and in-frame only. This sample has about 59,000 clones, with 70% to 75% found just once. Input material: PBMCs. The receptor source for this set is a young man in good health and CMV-seropositive.

The sample holds one count of this clone. The chain uses TRBV27 and TRBJ1-1, with 7 bases lining up with TRBD1. Germline CDR1 is MNHEY and CDR2 is SMNVEV (reference sequence). The length of the CDR3 is 14 residues. Trimming removed 0 bases from V and 8 bases from J; junction bases left unmatched: 6. In nucleotides, the CDR3 is TGTGCCAGCAGTTTATCCCAATCGACAGGGGAAGCTTTCTTT. It yields the protein CASSLSQSTGEAFF.

V gene TRBV28 combines with J gene TRBJ2-7; possible D gene TRBD1, 9 bases. Trimming shortened V by 6 bases and J by 3 bases, and 18 bases separated the two germline ends. In germline, CDR1 is MDHEN, CDR2 SYDVKM. This CDR3 spans 15 amino acids. The CDR3, as DNA: TGTGCCAGCAGGGGACAGGGACTAGTATTCTACGAGCAGTACTTC. Its protein is CASRGQGLVFYEQYF.

The genes are TRBV7-9 and TRBJ2-7, with D perhaps TRBD1 (6 bases). Germline loops: CDR1 SEHNR, CDR2 FQNEAQ (reference sequence). This CDR3 contains 15 residues. V lost 5 bases, J lost 3 bases, and 17 bases lay in between. The CDR3 here is CASSLPTGNYYEQYF. Here the CDR3 DNA reads TGTGCCAGCAGCCTTCCGACAGGCAATTACTACGAGCAGTACTTC.

This clone was found a few times. The chain joins TRBV18 to TRBJ1-5; the D is unclear. Germline V gene lookup returns CDR1 KGHSH and CDR2 LQKENI. The V and J ends lost 3 bases and 2 bases respectively, with 11 bases between them. The CDR3 has 15 amino acids. The CDR3 reads CASSPKEEGNQPQHF. The CDR3 DNA is TGTGCCAGCTCACCTAAAGAGGAGGGCAATCAGCCCCAGCATTTT.

This clone was counted between two and nine times. The chain carries TRBV7-2 and TRBJ2-5, with D uncertain. Looked up from germline, CDR1 is SGHTA and CDR2 is FQGNSA. CDR3 size: 13 residues. Trimming took 1 base from V and 4 from J, leaving 7 bases between them. In DNA, the CDR3 is TGTGCCAGCAGCTTAGTCCCAGTAGAGACCCAGTACTTC. It yields the protein CASSLVPVETQYF. Variable domain in full (rest from reference TRBV7-2 and TRBJ2-5): GAGVSQSPSNKVTEKGKDVELRCDPISGHTALYWYRQSLGQGLEFLIYFQGNSAPDKSGLPSDRFSAERTGGSVSTLTIQRTQQEDSAVYLCASSLVPVETQYFGPGTRLLVL.

This chain links TRBV4-1 with TRBJ1-1; 12 nucleotides align to TRBD1. The CDR3 runs to 17 residues. Trimming took 4 bases from V and 2 from J; bases not matched to a gene: 8. Per germline, CDR1 MGHRA and CDR2 YSYEKL. The CDR3 spells CASSPGQGAAGNTEAFF. CDR3 DNA: TGCGCCAGCAGCCCGGGACAGGGGGCTGCAGGAAACACTGAAGCTTTCTTT.

This chain links TRBV7-2 with TRBJ1-4; D call uncertain. The V end lost 5 bases, the J end lost 5 bases, and 9 bases lay between the germline ends. The CDR3 totals 13 residues. Germline assignment: CDR1 SGHTA and CDR2 FQGNSA. CDR3 sequence reads: CASSEELNEKLFF. The DNA of the CDR3 is TGTGCCAGCAGCGAAGAACTGAATGAAAAACTGTTTTTT.

The V and J genes are TRBV5-1 and TRBJ2-3, with TRBD1 identical over 8 bases. V was pared by 3 bases and J by 6 bases, with 0 bases of the junction left unmatched. This CDR3 has 12 amino acids. Per germline, CDR1 SGHRS and CDR2 YFSETQ. This CDR3 is CASSWTGDTQYF. The CDR3 DNA is TGCGCCAGCAGCTGGACAGGGGATACGCAGTATTTT.